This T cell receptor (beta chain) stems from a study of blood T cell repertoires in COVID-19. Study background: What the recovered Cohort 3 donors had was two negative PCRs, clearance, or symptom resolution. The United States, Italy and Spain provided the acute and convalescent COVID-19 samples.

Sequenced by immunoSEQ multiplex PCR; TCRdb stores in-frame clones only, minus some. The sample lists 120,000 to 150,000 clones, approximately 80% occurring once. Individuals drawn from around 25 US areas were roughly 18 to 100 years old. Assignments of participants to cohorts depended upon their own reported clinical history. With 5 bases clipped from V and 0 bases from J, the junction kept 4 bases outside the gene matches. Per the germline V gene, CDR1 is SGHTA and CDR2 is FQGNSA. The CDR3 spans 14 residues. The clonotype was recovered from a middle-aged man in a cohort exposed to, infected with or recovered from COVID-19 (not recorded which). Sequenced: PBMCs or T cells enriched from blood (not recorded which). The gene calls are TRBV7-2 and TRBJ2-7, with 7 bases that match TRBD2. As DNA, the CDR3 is TGTGCCAGCAGCCCCGGGAGGAGCTCCTACGAGCAGTACTTC. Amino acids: CASSPGRSSYEQYF.